This TCR beta chain was sequenced during a study of CD8 T cells in ankylosing spondylitis. Study results and caveats: Reactive arthritis synovial fluid and blood previously showed some of these motif variants. Relatively scarce in peripheral blood, disease-linked clones were CD8+. Characteristic, it appeared, of ankylosing spondylitis blood was a TCR beta motif of fewer than 10 highly homologous variants.

As concerns this clonotype: Its antigen is unidentified.

CDR1 SGHRS and CDR2 YFSETQ come from the germline V gene. CDR3 length: 15 residues. Losses at the gene ends were 0 bases for V and 2 bases for J; bases not matched to a gene: 3. A quantitative 5'-RACE method, one with molecular barcodes, was used to make TCR beta libraries. Each CDR3 protein gets one entry after TCRdb re-called the 5' RACE reads with MiXCR. The table includes around 340,000 distinct CDR3 sequences, roughly 14% detected once. Source material: blood, either unsorted or a sorted T cell fraction (not recorded which). The source of this sequence is a male donor with ankylosing spondylitis or in good health (not recorded which). The chain joins TRBV5-1 to TRBJ2-3, with 7 bases identical to TRBD2. The CDR3, as DNA: TGCGCCAGCAGCTTGGGGGGAGGGGCCACAGATACGCAGTATTTT. Translated: CASSLGGGATDTQYF.